The clone carrying this TCR beta chain was observed a handful of times. The antigen remains unidentified. The source of the sample is a study of cytomegalovirus exposure and HLA in healthy donors. Study-wide background: The early release's HLA-typed donors yielded 65 million to 85 million unique TCRs. Points from the study as a whole: While the bulk of TCR sequences proved rare, some public TCRs turned up in many donors. Analyzed later, most CMV-associated TCR beta chains appeared HLA-restricted.

CDR1 and CDR2 (germline): SGHNT, YYREEE (reference sequence). The J segment lost 2 bases and the V segment lost 0 bases, leaving 8 bases of the junction unmatched. This CDR3 contains 17 residues. 13 Jbeta primers and 60 Vbeta primers were used for the PCR. Here immunoSEQ multiplex PCR was the method, and the copy in TCRdb shows in-frame clones only, minus some. The table includes about 130,000 clones, 80% detected once. The origin of this receptor is a male donor in good health and CMV-seronegative. The gene calls are TRBV5-4 and TRBJ2-7, with TRBD2 identical over 10 bases. What was sequenced was PBMCs. The CDR3 here is CASSLGRTSGQTYEQYF. CDR3 nucleotides: TGTGCCAGCAGCTTGGGCCGGACTAGCGGACAAACCTACGAGCAGTACTTC.